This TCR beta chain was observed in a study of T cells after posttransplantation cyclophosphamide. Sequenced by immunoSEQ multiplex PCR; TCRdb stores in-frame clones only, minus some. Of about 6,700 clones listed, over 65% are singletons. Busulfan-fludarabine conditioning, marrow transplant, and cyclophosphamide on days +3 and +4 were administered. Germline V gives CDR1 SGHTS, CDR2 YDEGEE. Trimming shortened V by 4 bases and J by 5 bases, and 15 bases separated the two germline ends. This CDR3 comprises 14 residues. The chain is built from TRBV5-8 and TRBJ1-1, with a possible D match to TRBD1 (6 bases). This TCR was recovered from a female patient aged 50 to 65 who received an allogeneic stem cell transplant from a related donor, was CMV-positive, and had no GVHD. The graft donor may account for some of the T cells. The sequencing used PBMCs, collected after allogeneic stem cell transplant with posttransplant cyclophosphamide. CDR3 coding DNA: TGTGCCAGCAGCAGAGGACGGGGGGCAACTGAAGCTTTCTTT. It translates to CASSRGRGATEAFF.